The 4 T cell receptor beta chains below all came from one sample that was sequenced in a study of blood T cell repertoires in COVID-19. Some clones are missing from TCRdb's copy, which holds only in-frame ones; the method was immunoSEQ multiplex PCR. The top ten hold about 2.5% of the sample, which has more than 120,000 clones, roughly 81% seen once. Sequencing was performed on peripheral blood. The receptors stem from a human donor with acute or convalescent COVID-19. The donor label of this sample is uncertain.

The chain combines TRBV18 with TRBJ1-2; D perhaps matches TRBD1 (5 bases). Per germline, CDR1 KGHSH and CDR2 LQKENI. This CDR3 comprises 15 residues. V dropped 3 bases and J dropped 8 bases, with 19 bases sitting between them. The chain's CDR3 is CASSPRGGSEEGYTF. The CDR3 DNA reads as TGTGCCAGCTCACCGCGCGGGGGGTCTGAGGAAGGCTACACCTTC. Based on the CDR3 plus reference TRBV18 and TRBJ1-2, the full variable domain is NAGVMQNPRHLVRRRGQEARLRCSPMKGHSHVYWYRQLPEEGLKFMVYLQKENIIDESGMPKERFSAEFPKEGPSILRIQQVVRGDSAAYFCASSPRGGSEEGYTFGSGTRLTVV.

This clone was recorded only once. The V gene is TRBV19, the J gene TRBJ1-1; D is possibly TRBD1 (5 bases). The CDR3 length is 15 residues. Trimming took 8 bases from V and 0 from J, leaving 16 bases between them. Germline CDR1 is LNHDA and CDR2 is SQIVND (reference sequence). The CDR3 loop reads CASRRGIGLNTEAFF. Here the CDR3 DNA reads TGTGCCAGTCGCCGGGGGATCGGGCTGAACACTGAAGCTTTCTTT.

J is TRBJ2-4 and V is TRBV30, with a weak D call TRBD1 (5 bases). CDR3 size: 14 residues. From germline, CDR1 is GTSNPN and CDR2 SVGIG (reference sequence). The V and J ends lost 0 bases and 5 bases respectively, with 11 bases between them. In DNA, the CDR3 is TGTGCCTGGAGTGTACGAAGGGGTCAAAACATTCAGTACTTC. This sequence encodes CAWSVRRGQNIQYF.

The rearrangement uses TRBV4-2 and TRBJ2-2; 7 nucleotides line up with TRBD2. V trimming: 0 bases; J trimming: 1 base; junction bases outside the gene matches: 5. The CDR3 is made up of 17 amino acids. CDR1 LGHNA and CDR2 YNFKEQ come from the germline V gene. CDR3 sequence (DNA): TGTGCCAGCAGCCAAGAAAGGGCTAGCGGGAACACCGGGGAGCTGTTTTTT. Its protein is CASSQERASGNTGELFF.